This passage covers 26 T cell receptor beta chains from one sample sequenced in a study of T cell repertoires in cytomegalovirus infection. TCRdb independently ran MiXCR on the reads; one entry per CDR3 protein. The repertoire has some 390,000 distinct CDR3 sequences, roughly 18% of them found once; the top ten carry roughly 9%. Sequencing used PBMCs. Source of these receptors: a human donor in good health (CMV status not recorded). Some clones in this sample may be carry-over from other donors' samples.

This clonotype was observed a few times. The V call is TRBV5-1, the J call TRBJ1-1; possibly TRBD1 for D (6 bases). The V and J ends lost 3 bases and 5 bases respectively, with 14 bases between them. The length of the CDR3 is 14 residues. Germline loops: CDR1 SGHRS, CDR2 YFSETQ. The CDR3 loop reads CASSSGQYRTEAFF. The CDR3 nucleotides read TGCGCCAGCAGCTCCGGACAGTATCGGACTGAAGCTTTCTTT.

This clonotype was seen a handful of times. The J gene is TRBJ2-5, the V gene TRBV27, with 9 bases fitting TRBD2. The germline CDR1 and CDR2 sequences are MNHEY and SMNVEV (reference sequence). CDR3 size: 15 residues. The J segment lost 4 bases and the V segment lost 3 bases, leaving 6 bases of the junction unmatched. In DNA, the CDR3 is TGTGCCAGCAGTTTCGGTCTAGCGGGATTAGAGACCCAGTACTTC. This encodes CASSFGLAGLETQYF.

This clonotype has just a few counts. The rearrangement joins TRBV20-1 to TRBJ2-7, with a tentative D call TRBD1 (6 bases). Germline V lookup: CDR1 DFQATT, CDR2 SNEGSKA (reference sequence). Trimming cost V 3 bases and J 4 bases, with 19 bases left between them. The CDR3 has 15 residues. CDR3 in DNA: TGCAGTGCTAGGTCCCCAGGGGCATCGGGGTACGAGCAGTACTTC. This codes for CSARSPGASGYEQYF.

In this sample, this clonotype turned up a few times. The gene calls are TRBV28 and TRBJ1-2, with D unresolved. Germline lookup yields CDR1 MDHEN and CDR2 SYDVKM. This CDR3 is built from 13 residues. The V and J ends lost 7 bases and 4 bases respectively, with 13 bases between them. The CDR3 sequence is CASNPRRTYGYTF. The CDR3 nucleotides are TGTGCCAGCAACCCCCGAAGGACCTATGGCTACACCTTC.

Written as DNA, the CDR3 is TGCGCCAGCAGCTTACACACCACAGGGGTGACTGGAAACACCATATATTTT. This gives the protein CASSLHTTGVTGNTIYF. The genes are TRBV5-1 and TRBJ1-3, with 7 bases fitting TRBD1. CDR1 is SGHRS, CDR2 YFSETQ, per germline. V shed 2 bases, J shed 2 bases, and the junction held 10 bases outside the gene matches. This CDR3 has 17 amino acids.

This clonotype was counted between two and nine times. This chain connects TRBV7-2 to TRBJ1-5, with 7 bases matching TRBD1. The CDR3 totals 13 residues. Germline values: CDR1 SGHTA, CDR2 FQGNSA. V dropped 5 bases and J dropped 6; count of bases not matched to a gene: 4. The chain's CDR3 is CASSIQGVQPQHF. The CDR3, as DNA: TGTGCCAGCAGCATCCAGGGGGTTCAGCCCCAGCATTTT.

DNA of the CDR3: TGTGCCAGCAGTCGCGATGTCTACTCCTATGGCTACACCTTC. Translation gives CASSRDVYSYGYTF. V and J are TRBV6-4 and TRBJ1-2, with unresolved D. This CDR3 region has 14 residues. Trimming left V 5 bases short and J 4 bases short, with 14 bases between. Germline CDR1 MRHNA, CDR2 SNTAGT.

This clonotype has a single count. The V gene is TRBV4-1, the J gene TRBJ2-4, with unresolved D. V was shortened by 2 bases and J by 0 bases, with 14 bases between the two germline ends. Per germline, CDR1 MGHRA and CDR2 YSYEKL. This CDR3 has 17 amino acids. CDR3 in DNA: TGCGCCAGCAGCCAAACGATCCTGGGAATAGCCAAAAACATTCAGTACTTC. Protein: CASSQTILGIAKNIQYF.

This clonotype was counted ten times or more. The CDR3 protein is CASSSAMSSRLPYYNEQFF. Written as DNA, the CDR3 is TGTGCCAGCAGCTCTGCAATGAGTAGTCGTCTCCCCTATTACAATGAGCAGTTCTTC. The V and J genes are TRBV7-8 and TRBJ2-1; no reliable D call. CDR1 SGHVS and CDR2 FQNEAQ come from the germline V gene. This CDR3 comprises 19 residues. The ends were cut back, 4 bases at V and 4 bases at J, with 26 bases in the middle.

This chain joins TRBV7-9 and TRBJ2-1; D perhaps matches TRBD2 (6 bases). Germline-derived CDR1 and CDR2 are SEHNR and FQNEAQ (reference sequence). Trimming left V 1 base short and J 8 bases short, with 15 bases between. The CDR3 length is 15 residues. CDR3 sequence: CASSLEGGTVHEQFF. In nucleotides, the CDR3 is TGTGCCAGCAGCTTAGAAGGAGGGACGGTCCATGAGCAGTTCTTC.

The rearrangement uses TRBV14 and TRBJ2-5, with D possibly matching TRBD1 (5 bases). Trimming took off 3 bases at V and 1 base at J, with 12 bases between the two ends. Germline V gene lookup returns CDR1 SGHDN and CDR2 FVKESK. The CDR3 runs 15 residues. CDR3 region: CASSQIGAVQETQYF. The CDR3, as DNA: TGTGCCAGCAGCCAGATAGGGGCCGTCCAAGAGACCCAGTACTTC.

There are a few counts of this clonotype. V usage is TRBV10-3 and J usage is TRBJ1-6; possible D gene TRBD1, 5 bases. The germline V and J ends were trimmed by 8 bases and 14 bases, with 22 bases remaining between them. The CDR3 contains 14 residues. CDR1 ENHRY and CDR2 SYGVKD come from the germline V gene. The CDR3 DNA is TGTGCCATCTCTGAGTCTCAGCCCCAAGGGGCCCTCCACTTT. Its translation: CAISESQPQGALHF.

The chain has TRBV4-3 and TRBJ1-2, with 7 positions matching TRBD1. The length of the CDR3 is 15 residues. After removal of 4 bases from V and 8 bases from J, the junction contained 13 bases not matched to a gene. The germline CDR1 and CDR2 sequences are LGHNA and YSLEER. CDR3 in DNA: TGCGCCAGCAGCCTCAGGGAGGGGGCAGGAGTCGGCTACACCTTC. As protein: CASSLREGAGVGYTF.

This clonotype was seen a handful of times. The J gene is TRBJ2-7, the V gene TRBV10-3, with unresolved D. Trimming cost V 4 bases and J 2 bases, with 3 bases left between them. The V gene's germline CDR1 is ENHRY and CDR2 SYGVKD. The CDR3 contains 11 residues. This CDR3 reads CAISAAYEQYF. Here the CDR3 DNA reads TGTGCCATCAGTGCGGCCTACGAGCAGTACTTC.

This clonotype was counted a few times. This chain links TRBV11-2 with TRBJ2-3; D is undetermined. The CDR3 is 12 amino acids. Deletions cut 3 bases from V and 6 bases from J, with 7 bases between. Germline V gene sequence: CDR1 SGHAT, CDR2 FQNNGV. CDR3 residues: CASSFEVDTQYF. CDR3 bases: TGTGCCAGCAGCTTCGAAGTGGATACGCAGTATTTT.

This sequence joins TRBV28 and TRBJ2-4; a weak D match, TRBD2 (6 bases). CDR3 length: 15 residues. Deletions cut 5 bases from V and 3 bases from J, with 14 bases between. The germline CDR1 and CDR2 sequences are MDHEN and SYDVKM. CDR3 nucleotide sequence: TGTGCCAGCAGTACCACGGGGGTGGGCAAAAACATTCAGTACTTC. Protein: CASSTTGVGKNIQYF.

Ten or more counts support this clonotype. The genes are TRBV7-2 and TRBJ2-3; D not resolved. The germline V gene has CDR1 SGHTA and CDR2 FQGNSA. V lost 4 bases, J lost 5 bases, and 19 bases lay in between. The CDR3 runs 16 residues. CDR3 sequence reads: CASSSPGFRIIDTQYF. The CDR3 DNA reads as TGTGCCAGCAGCTCCCCCGGGTTCCGAATTATAGATACGCAGTATTTT.

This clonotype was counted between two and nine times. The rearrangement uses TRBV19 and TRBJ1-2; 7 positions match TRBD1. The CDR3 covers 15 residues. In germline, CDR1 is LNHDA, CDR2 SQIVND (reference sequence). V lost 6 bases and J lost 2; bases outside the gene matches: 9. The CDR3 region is CASSKTGDMNYGYTF. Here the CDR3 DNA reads TGTGCCAGTAGCAAAACAGGGGACATGAACTATGGCTACACCTTC.

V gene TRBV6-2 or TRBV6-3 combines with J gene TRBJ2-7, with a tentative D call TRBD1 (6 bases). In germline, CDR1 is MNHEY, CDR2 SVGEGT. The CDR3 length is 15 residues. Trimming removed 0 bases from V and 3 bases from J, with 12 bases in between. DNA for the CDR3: TGTGCCAGCAGTTACTCGGGCAGGGGTCTCTACGAGCAGTACTTC. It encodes CASSYSGRGLYEQYF.

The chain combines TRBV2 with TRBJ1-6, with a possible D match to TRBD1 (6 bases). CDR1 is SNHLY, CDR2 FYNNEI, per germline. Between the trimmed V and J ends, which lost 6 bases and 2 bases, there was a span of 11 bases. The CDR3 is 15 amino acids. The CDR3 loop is CASRVQGTYNSPLHF. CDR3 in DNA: TGTGCCAGCAGGGTACAGGGAACCTATAATTCACCCCTCCACTTT.

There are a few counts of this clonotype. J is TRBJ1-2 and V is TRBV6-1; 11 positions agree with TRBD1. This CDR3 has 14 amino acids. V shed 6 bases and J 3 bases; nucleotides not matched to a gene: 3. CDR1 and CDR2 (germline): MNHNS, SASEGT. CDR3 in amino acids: CASRGQGGYYGYTF. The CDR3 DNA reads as TGTGCCAGCAGGGGACAGGGGGGTTACTATGGCTACACCTTC.

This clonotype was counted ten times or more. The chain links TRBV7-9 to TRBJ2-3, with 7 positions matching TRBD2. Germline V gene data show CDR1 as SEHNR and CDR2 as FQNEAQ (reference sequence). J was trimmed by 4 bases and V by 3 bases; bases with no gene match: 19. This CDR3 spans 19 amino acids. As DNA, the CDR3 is TGTGCCAGCAGCTTTCCGGAGGGTTCTAGCGGCCCGCCGGCAGATACGCAGTATTTT. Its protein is CASSFPEGSSGPPADTQYF.

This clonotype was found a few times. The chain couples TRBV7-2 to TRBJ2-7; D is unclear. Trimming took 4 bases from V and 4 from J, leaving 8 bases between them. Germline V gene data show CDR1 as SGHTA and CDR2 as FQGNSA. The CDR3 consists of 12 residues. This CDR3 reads CASSSLVYEQYF. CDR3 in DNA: TGTGCCAGCAGCTCTTTAGTATACGAGCAGTACTTC.

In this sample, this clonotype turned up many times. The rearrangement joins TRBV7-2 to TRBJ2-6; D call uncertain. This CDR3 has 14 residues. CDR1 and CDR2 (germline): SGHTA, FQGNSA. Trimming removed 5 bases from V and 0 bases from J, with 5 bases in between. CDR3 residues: CASSPASGANVLTF. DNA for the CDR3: TGTGCCAGCAGCCCGGCCTCTGGGGCCAACGTCCTGACTTTC.

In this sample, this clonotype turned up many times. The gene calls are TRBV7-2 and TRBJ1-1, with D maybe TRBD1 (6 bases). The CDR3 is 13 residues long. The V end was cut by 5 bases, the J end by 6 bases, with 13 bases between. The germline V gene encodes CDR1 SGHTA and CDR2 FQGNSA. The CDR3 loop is CASSPPGHPEAFF. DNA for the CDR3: TGTGCCAGCAGCCCGCCGGGACACCCTGAAGCTTTCTTT.

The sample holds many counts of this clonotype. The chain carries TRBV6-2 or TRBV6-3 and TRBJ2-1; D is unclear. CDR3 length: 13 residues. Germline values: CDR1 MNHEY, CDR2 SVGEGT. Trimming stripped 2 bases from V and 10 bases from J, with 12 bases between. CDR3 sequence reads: CASSYTQGVEQFF. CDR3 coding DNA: TGTGCCAGCAGTTACACCCAAGGAGTCGAGCAGTTCTTC.